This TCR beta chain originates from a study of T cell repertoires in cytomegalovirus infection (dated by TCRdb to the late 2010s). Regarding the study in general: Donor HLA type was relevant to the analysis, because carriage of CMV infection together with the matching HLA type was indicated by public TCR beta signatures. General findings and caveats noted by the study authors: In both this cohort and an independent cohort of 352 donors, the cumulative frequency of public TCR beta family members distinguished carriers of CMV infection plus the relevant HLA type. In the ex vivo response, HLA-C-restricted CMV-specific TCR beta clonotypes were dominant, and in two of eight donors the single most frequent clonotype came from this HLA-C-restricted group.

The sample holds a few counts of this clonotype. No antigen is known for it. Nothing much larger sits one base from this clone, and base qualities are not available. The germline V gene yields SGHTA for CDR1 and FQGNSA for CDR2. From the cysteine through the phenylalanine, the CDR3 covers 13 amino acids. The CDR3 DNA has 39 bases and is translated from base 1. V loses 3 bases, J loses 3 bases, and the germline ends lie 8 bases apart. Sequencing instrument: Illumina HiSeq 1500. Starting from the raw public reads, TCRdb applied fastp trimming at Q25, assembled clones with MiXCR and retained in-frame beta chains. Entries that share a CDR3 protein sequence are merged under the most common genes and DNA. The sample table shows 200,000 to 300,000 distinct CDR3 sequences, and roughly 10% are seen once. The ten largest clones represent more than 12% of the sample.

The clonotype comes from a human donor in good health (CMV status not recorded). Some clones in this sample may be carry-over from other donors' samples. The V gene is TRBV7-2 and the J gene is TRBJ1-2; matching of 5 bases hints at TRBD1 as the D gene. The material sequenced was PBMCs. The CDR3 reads CASSLRDYYGYTF. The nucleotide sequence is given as TGTGCCAGCAGCTTGAGGGACTACTATGGCTACACCTTC.